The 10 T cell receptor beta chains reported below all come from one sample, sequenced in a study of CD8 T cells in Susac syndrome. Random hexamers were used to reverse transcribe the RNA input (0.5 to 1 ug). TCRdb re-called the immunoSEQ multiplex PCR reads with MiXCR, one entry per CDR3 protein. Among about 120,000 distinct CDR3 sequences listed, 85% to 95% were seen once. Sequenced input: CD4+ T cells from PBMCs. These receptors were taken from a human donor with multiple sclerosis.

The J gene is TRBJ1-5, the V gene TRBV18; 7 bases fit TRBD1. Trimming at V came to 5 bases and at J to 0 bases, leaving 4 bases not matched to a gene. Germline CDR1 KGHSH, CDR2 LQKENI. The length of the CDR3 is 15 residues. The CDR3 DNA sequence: TGTGCCAGCTCATCCGGGACAGCTAGCAATCAGCCCCAGCATTTT. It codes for CASSSGTASNQPQHF.

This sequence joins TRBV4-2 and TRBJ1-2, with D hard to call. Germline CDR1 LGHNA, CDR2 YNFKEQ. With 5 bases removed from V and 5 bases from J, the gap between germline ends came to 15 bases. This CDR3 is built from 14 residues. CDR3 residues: CASSSEGKAYGYTF. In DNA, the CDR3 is TGTGCCAGCAGCTCAGAGGGAAAGGCTTATGGCTACACCTTC.

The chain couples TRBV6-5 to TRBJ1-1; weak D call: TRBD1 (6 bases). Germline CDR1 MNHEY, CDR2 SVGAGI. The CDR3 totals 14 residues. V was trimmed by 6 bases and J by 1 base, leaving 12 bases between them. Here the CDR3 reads CASRGGQPNTEAFF. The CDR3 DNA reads TGTGCCAGCAGGGGTGGACAGCCGAACACTGAAGCTTTCTTT.

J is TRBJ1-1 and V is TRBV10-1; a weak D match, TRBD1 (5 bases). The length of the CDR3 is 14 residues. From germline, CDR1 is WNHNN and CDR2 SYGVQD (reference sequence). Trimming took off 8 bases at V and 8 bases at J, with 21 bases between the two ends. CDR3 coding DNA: TGCGCCAGCCTAAACGCCGGGACGCCGATCGAAGCTTTCTTT. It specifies CASLNAGTPIEAFF.

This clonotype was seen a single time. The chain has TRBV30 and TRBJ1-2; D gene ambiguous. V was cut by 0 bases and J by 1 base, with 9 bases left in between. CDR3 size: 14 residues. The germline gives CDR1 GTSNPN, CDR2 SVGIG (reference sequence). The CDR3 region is CAWSVRGLNYGYTF. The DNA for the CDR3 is TGTGCCTGGAGTGTACGTGGGCTTAACTATGGCTACACCTTC.

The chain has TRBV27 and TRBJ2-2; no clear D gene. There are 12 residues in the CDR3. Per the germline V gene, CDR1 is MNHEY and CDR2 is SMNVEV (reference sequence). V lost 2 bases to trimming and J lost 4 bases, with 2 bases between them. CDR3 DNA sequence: TGTGCCAGCAGTTTAACCACCGGGGAGCTGTTTTTT. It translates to CASSLTTGELFF.

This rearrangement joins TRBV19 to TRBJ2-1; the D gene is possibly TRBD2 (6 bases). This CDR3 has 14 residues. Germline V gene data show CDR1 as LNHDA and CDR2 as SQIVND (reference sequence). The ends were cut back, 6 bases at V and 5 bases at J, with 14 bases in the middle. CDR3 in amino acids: CASRAEGRHNEQFF. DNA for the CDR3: TGTGCCAGTAGGGCGGAGGGGCGCCACAATGAGCAGTTCTTC.

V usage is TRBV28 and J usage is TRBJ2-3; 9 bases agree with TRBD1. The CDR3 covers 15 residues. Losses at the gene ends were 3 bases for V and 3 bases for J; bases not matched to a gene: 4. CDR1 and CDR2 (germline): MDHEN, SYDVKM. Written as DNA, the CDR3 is TGTGCCAGCAGTTTCCAGACAGGGGGAACAGATACGCAGTATTTT. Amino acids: CASSFQTGGTDTQYF.

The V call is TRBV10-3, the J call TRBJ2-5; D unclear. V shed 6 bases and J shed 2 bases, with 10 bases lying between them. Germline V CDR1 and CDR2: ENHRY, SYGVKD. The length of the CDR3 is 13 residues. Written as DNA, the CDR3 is TGTGCCATCAGCCCATTGCAGCAAGAGACCCAGTACTTC. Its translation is CAISPLQQETQYF.

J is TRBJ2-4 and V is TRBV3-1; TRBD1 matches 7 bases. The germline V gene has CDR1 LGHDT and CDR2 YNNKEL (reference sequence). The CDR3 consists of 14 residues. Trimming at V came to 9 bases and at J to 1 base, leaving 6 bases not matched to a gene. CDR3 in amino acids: CASCLTGAKNIQYF. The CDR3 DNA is TGTGCCAGTTGTCTGACAGGGGCCAAAAACATTCAGTACTTC.